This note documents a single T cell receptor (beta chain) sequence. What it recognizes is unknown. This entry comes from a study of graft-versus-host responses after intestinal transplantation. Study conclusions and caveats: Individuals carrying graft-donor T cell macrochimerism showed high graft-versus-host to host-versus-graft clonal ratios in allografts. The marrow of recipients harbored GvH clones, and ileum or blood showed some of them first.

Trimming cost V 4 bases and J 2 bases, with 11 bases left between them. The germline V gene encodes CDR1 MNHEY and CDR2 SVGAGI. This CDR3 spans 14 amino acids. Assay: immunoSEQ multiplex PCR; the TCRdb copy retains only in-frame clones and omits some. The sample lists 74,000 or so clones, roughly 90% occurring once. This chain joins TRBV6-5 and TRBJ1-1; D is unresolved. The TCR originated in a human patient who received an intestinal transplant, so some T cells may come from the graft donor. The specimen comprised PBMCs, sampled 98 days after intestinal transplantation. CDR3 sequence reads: CASSSSRQNTEAFF. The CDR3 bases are TGTGCCAGCAGTTCATCTCGTCAAAACACTGAAGCTTTCTTT.